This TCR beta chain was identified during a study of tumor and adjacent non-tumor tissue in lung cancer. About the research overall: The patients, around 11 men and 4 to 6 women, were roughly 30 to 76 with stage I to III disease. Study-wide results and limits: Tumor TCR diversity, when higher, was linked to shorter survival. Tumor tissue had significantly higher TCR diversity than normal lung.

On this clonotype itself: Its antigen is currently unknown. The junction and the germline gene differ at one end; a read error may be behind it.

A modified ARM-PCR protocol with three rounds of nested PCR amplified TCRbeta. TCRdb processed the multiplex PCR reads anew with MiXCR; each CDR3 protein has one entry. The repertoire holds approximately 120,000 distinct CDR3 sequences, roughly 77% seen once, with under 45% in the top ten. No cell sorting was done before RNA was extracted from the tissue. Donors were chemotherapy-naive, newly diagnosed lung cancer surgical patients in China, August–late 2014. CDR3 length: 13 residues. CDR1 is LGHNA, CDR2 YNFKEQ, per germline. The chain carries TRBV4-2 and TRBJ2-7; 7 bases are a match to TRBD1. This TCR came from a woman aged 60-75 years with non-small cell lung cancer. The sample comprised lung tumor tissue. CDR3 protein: CASTLGQTYDQYF. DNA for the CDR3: TGTGCCAGTACATTGGGACAGACCTACGATCAGTACTTC.